This record concerns one T cell receptor beta chain sequence. The record originates from a study of cytomegalovirus exposure and HLA in healthy donors. Trimming took off 1 base at V and 2 bases at J, with 5 bases between the two ends. The CDR3 is 14 residues long. The V gene's germline CDR1 is MGHRA and CDR2 YSYEKL. This PCR relied on a set of 60 Vbeta primers and 13 Jbeta primers. Assay: immunoSEQ multiplex PCR; the TCRdb copy retains only in-frame clones and omits some. The sample includes tens of thousands of clones. The clonotype was recovered from a male donor in good health and CMV-seronegative. This rearrangement joins TRBV4-1 to TRBJ2-2; D unclear. Sequenced: PBMCs. The CDR3 here is CASSQGANTGELFF. CDR3 nucleotides: TGCGCCAGCAGCCAAGGAGCTAACACCGGGGAGCTGTTTTTT.